This T cell receptor beta chain was identified in a study of T cell responses to AZD1222 COVID-19 vaccine. The overall study: Timing groups of about 4 and about 12 weeks for second doses were pooled.

In germline, CDR1 is MNHEY, CDR2 SVGEGT. This CDR3 is 17 amino acids long. Trimming shortened V by 4 bases and J by 0 bases, and 15 bases separated the two germline ends. Sequencing used immunoSEQ multiplex PCR; TCRdb keeps in-frame clones, though not all of them. Here the sample spans under 85,000 clones, about 88% being singletons. The chain couples TRBV6-2 or TRBV6-3 to TRBJ2-2; D possibly corresponds to TRBD2 (6 bases). The sequence came from an adult in good health. Sample: peripheral blood, taken on day 0 of AZD1222 vaccination. CDR3 sequence reads: CASSSPSDPTNTGELFF. In nucleotides, the CDR3 is TGTGCCAGCAGTTCCCCTAGCGACCCAACGAACACCGGGGAGCTGTTTTTT.